The 10 T cell receptor beta chains reported below all come from one sample, sequenced in a study of T cells in localized non-small cell lung cancer. TCRdb's copy holds only in-frame clones and misses some; the assay was immunoSEQ multiplex PCR. Of approximately 17,000 clones in the sample, 82% were seen once. Sequencing was performed on peripheral blood, taken before any cancer treatment. The receptor source for this set is a male donor aged 60 or over with stage I lung adenocarcinoma.

The V gene is TRBV13, the J gene TRBJ1-1; D is perhaps TRBD1 (5 bases). Germline values: CDR1 PRHDT, CDR2 FYEKMQ (reference sequence). V lost 1 base to trimming and J lost 0 bases, with 9 bases between them. This CDR3 spans 15 amino acids. CDR3 in DNA: TGTGCCAGCAGCTTAGCCGGGGGATTGAACACTGAAGCTTTCTTT. This codes for CASSLAGGLNTEAFF. Filled out from reference TRBV13 and TRBJ1-1, the complete variable domain reads AAGVIQSPRHLIKEKRETATLKCYPIPRHDTVYWYQQGPGQDPQFLISFYEKMQSDKGSIPDRFSAQQFSDYHSELNMSSLELGDSALYFCASSLAGGLNTEAFFGQGTRLTVV.

The chain recombines TRBV4-2 with TRBJ2-7, with D unresolved. In germline, CDR1 is LGHNA, CDR2 YNFKEQ. The V end lost 4 bases, the J end lost 11 bases, and 21 bases lay between the germline ends. This CDR3 region has 14 residues. The CDR3 protein is CASSLPGSSTSKYF. The CDR3 nucleotides are TGTGCCAGCAGCCTTCCGGGTTCATCTACGAGCAAGTACTTC.

The chain employs TRBV15 and TRBJ2-7; 9 bases fit TRBD2. Germline trimming cut 5 bases from V and 2 bases from J; bases unmatched to any gene: 19. CDR1 is LNHNV, CDR2 YYDKDF, per germline (reference sequence). This CDR3 contains 19 residues. Written as DNA, the CDR3 is TGTGCCACCAGCGGGGGCGTCAGCAGTTTTAGCGGGAGAACCTACGAGCAGTACTTC. Its protein product is CATSGGVSSFSGRTYEQYF.

This rearrangement joins TRBV2 to TRBJ2-3, with D perhaps TRBD2 (5 bases). V was trimmed by 1 base and J by 5 bases, leaving 10 bases between them. The CDR3 runs to 14 residues. Germline CDR1 is SNHLY and CDR2 is FYNNEI. The CDR3 region is CASSEGTPGDTQYF. In DNA, the CDR3 is TGTGCCAGCAGTGAAGGGACTCCAGGAGATACGCAGTATTTT.

This chain connects TRBV19 to TRBJ2-3; D is possibly TRBD1 (5 bases). This CDR3 is 15 amino acids long. V was cut by 4 bases and J by 1 base, with 12 bases left in between. In germline, CDR1 is LNHDA, CDR2 SQIVND (reference sequence). The CDR3 is CASSTLGPGTDTQYF. Written as DNA, the CDR3 is TGTGCCAGTAGTACTCTGGGGCCGGGCACAGATACGCAGTATTTT.

This chain connects TRBV30 to TRBJ1-4, with D uncertain. Germline assignment: CDR1 GTSNPN and CDR2 SVGIG (reference sequence). This CDR3 is built from 15 residues. The V gene lost 1 base and the J gene lost 5 bases, with 14 bases spanning the gap. The CDR3, as DNA: TGTGCCTGGAGTGGAAAACGGCTCGGGAATGAAAAACTGTTTTTT. Amino acid sequence: CAWSGKRLGNEKLFF.

V usage is TRBV28 and J usage is TRBJ1-1; no clear D gene. Germline V lookup: CDR1 MDHEN, CDR2 SYDVKM. V was shortened by 3 bases and J by 4 bases, with 12 bases between the two germline ends. This CDR3 has 14 amino acids. CDR3 residues: CASSFLGRATEAFF. DNA of the CDR3: TGTGCCAGCAGTTTCCTGGGGAGGGCCACTGAAGCTTTCTTT. Variable domain in full (rest from reference TRBV28 and TRBJ1-1): DVKVTQSSRYLVKRTGEKVFLECVQDMDHENMFWYRQDPGLGLRLIYFSYDVKMKEKGDIPEGYSVSREKKERFSLILESASTNQTSMYLCASSFLGRATEAFFGQGTRLTVV.

The V and J genes are TRBV7-9 and TRBJ2-7, with 9 bases lining up with TRBD1. Germline CDR1 SEHNR, CDR2 FQNEAQ (reference sequence). With V trimmed by 5 bases and J by 3 bases, 5 bases remained unmatched. The CDR3 totals 14 residues. The CDR3: CASSPGTGNYEQYF. CDR3 sequence (DNA): TGTGCCAGCAGCCCCGGGACAGGGAACTACGAGCAGTACTTC.

This clone occurred once. The gene calls are TRBV6-4 and TRBJ1-5, with D possibly TRBD1 on 5 matching bases. Looked up from germline, CDR1 is MRHNA and CDR2 is SNTAGT. V gave up 5 bases and J gave up 4 bases, with 21 bases separating them. The CDR3 contains 17 residues. In DNA, the CDR3 is TGTGCCAGCAGTCCTCCGTCCGGACAATTAACAAATCAGCCCCAGCATTTT. It translates to CASSPPSGQLTNQPQHF.

This chain connects TRBV5-1 to TRBJ1-1; 11 nucleotides agree with TRBD1. CDR3 length equals 15 residues. Germline CDR1 SGHRS, CDR2 YFSETQ. V lost 4 bases and J lost 0; bases outside the gene matches: 2. This CDR3 reads CASSQGQGVNTEAFF. In nucleotides, the CDR3 is TGCGCCAGCAGCCAGGGACAGGGGGTGAACACTGAAGCTTTCTTT.